The 6 T cell receptor beta chains below come from one sample, sequenced in a study of blood T cell repertoires in COVID-19. Assay used: immunoSEQ multiplex PCR; TCRdb lists only in-frame clones, some missing. The data contain about 270,000 clones, over 75% of them singletons. The sample taken for sequencing was peripheral blood. The receptors were sampled from a human donor in a cohort sampled during active COVID-19.

This clone was counted only a few times. CDR3: CASSLGPTRGENNEQFF. CDR3 coding DNA: TGTGCCAGCAGCCTAGGTCCGACTAGGGGCGAAAACAATGAGCAGTTCTTC. The gene calls are TRBV5-4 and TRBJ2-1, with TRBD2 as a possible D gene (6 bases). The CDR3 runs 17 residues. V lost 4 bases and J lost 5, with 22 bases in between. Germline V gene sequence: CDR1 SGHNT, CDR2 YYREEE (reference sequence).

The V call is TRBV19, the J call TRBJ2-1; possible D gene TRBD1, 5 bases. CDR1 and CDR2 from the germline V gene are LNHDA and SQIVND (reference sequence). V dropped 8 bases and J dropped 1 base, with 27 bases sitting between them. CDR3 length: 19 amino acids. The CDR3 DNA reads TGTGCCAGTTCTCCCTTCGACAGAGTAGGGTCCATGTCCTACAATGAGCAGTTCTTC. This sequence encodes CASSPFDRVGSMSYNEQFF.

The V call is TRBV11-3, the J call TRBJ2-7; D remains ambiguous. V was trimmed by 3 bases and J by 6 bases, leaving 9 bases between them. The CDR3 is made up of 12 amino acids. Germline values: CDR1 SGHNT, CDR2 YENEEA. In nucleotides, the CDR3 is TGTGCCAGCAGCTTGGCCGATGGCGAGCAGTACTTC. It is translated as CASSLADGEQYF.

This clone was picked up one time. The chain is built from TRBV6-5 and TRBJ2-3, with TRBD2 matching 10 bases. CDR1 and CDR2 (germline): MNHEY, SVGAGI. The CDR3 runs to 15 residues. The trim removed 0 bases at V and 8 bases at J, leaving 5 bases unmatched. CDR3 residues: CASSYSASGRTTQYF. The CDR3 bases are TGTGCCAGCAGTTACTCGGCTAGCGGGAGAACTACGCAGTATTTT.

The chain joins TRBV19 to TRBJ1-2; 11 bases match TRBD1. This CDR3 has 17 residues. The germline V gene encodes CDR1 LNHDA and CDR2 SQIVND (reference sequence). The J segment lost 0 bases and the V segment lost 5 bases, leaving 8 bases of the junction unmatched. This CDR3 is CASSQSGQGGANYGYTF. In DNA form, the CDR3 reads TGTGCCAGTAGTCAATCGGGACAGGGGGGAGCTAACTATGGCTACACCTTC.

This chain connects TRBV19 to TRBJ2-5, with 10 bases fitting TRBD2. The CDR3 extends over 14 amino acids. Trimming cost V 9 bases and J 2 bases; bases outside gene matches: 6. Germline CDR1 and CDR2: LNHDA and SQIVND (reference sequence). This CDR3 is CAREVAGGQETQYF. The CDR3 region has the DNA TGTGCCAGGGAGGTAGCGGGAGGACAAGAGACCCAGTACTTC.